These 11 T cell receptor beta chains were sequenced from one sample in a study of CD8 T cells in Susac syndrome. RNA in amounts of about 0.45 to 1 ug was reverse transcribed with random hexamers. TCRdb fed the immunoSEQ multiplex PCR reads into MiXCR, producing one record per CDR3 protein. Seen here are 100,000 to 150,000 distinct CDR3 sequences, approximately 96% observed once, and the top ten hold approximately 0.2%. The specimen was CD8+ T cells from PBMCs. The receptor set was obtained from a human donor with Susac syndrome.

The rearrangement joins TRBV19 to TRBJ1-5; D gene uncertain. CDR3 size: 13 residues. V dropped 1 base and J dropped 5 bases, with 6 bases sitting between them. The germline V gene encodes CDR1 LNHDA and CDR2 SQIVND (reference sequence). CDR3: CASSIGGHQPQHF. CDR3 in DNA: TGTGCCAGTAGTATAGGAGGTCATCAGCCCCAGCATTTT.

The rearrangement uses TRBV2 and TRBJ1-6; D remains ambiguous. The length of the CDR3 is 15 residues. Germline loops: CDR1 SNHLY, CDR2 FYNNEI. Trimming took 3 bases from V and 7 from J, leaving 13 bases between them. The CDR3 nucleotides read TGTGCCAGCAGTGAGAACGGAGGGAGGAATTCACCCCTCCACTTT. Protein sequence: CASSENGGRNSPLHF.

This clonotype appeared a single time. This chain uses TRBV3-1 with TRBJ2-5; TRBD1 aligns across 9 bases. Germline values: CDR1 LGHDT, CDR2 YNNKEL (reference sequence). The CDR3 extends over 18 amino acids. J lost 0 bases, V lost 5 bases, and 13 bases had no gene match. The CDR3 DNA follows: TGTGCCAGCAGCACCCGTGGACAGGGGAGGGGGTACCAAGAGACCCAGTACTTC. Protein product: CASSTRGQGRGYQETQYF.

The rearrangement links TRBV7-2 to TRBJ2-7; D uncertain. V dropped 2 bases and J dropped 7 bases, with 6 bases sitting between them. This CDR3 has 11 amino acids. Germline loops: CDR1 SGHTA, CDR2 FQGNSA. CDR3 residues: CASSLLEEQYF. CDR3 coding DNA: TGTGCCAGCAGCTTATTAGAAGAGCAGTACTTC.

The chain combines TRBV5-4 with TRBJ2-2, with D perhaps matching TRBD1 or TRBD2 (5 bases each). This CDR3 has 13 amino acids. Germline V lookup: CDR1 SGHNT, CDR2 YYREEE (reference sequence). V dropped 1 base and J dropped 5 bases, with 6 bases sitting between them. In DNA form, the CDR3 reads TGTGCCAGCAGCTTGTGGGGGACCGGGGAGCTGTTTTTT. This encodes CASSLWGTGELFF. The full variable domain, rest sourced from reference TRBV5-4 and TRBJ2-2, is ETGVTQSPTHLIKTRGQQVTLRCSSQSGHNTVSWYQQALGQGPQFIFQYYREEENGRGNFPPRFSGLQFPNYSSELNVNALELDDSALYLCASSLWGTGELFFGEGSRLTVL.

The V call is TRBV6-2 or TRBV6-3, the J call TRBJ2-7; D remains unclear. Germline CDR1 and CDR2: MNHEY and SVGEGT. Trimming took 4 bases from V and 3 from J, leaving 16 bases between them. The CDR3 extends over 15 amino acids. The CDR3 loop is CASSSSRLTYYEQYF. CDR3 bases: TGTGCCAGCAGTTCCTCGAGGCTAACTTACTACGAGCAGTACTTC.

V gene TRBV6-6 combines with J gene TRBJ1-1, with D uncertain. Trimming pared 8 bases from V and 1 base from J, leaving 8 bases between. This CDR3 is 12 amino acids long. Germline values: CDR1 MNHNY, CDR2 SVGAGI (reference sequence). CDR3 sequence: CASSHWNTEAFF. For the CDR3, the DNA is TGTGCCAGCTCACATTGGAACACTGAAGCTTTCTTT.

CDR3 in DNA: TGTGCCAGCAGCTTACTTGAAGGGGCCTATGGCTACACCTTC. Protein product: CASSLLEGAYGYTF. The chain uses TRBV7-9 and TRBJ1-2; TRBD1 is a possible D gene (5 bases). The CDR3 sequence is 14 residues long. V was cut by 2 bases and J by 4 bases, with 11 bases left in between. Germline V lookup: CDR1 SEHNR, CDR2 FQNEAQ (reference sequence).

The rearrangement links TRBV3-1 to TRBJ2-7; D possibly corresponds to TRBD2 (6 bases). The CDR3 covers 14 residues. Germline V gives CDR1 LGHDT, CDR2 YNNKEL (reference sequence). Between the trimmed V and J ends, which lost 4 bases and 5 bases, there was a span of 15 bases. Here the CDR3 DNA reads TGTGCCAGCAGCCTCCTCGGGGGTCCCAACGAGCAGTACTTC. Its protein product is CASSLLGGPNEQYF.

The J gene is TRBJ2-1, the V gene TRBV9, with 10 bases fitting TRBD2. The CDR3 is 18 residues long. The V and J ends lost 4 bases and 3 bases, in that order; junction bases with no gene match: 13. Germline V gene data show CDR1 as SGDLS and CDR2 as YYNGEE. CDR3 residues: CASSPSGSSHSSYNEQFF. Here the CDR3 DNA reads TGTGCCAGCAGCCCTAGCGGGAGTTCCCATTCGAGCTACAATGAGCAGTTCTTC.

This chain uses TRBV20-1 with TRBJ2-2, with 7 bases matching TRBD1. Germline trimming cut 4 bases from V and 3 bases from J; bases unmatched to any gene: 5. This CDR3 is 14 amino acids long. Germline-derived CDR1 and CDR2 are DFQATT and SNEGSKA (reference sequence). The CDR3 sequence is CSANGQDDTGELFF. The CDR3, as DNA: TGCAGTGCTAATGGACAGGACGACACCGGGGAGCTGTTTTTT.